The clone carrying this T cell receptor beta chain was counted between two and nine times. Its antigen is currently unknown. In TCRdb, the RACE reads were re-called with MiXCR into one record per CDR3 protein. The repertoire holds about 270,000 distinct CDR3 sequences, over 7.5% seen once, with 1.2% in the top ten. The CDR3 runs to 13 residues. Per germline, CDR1 ENHRY and CDR2 SYGVKD. V lost 4 bases, J lost 6 bases, and 9 bases lay in between. The source of the sample is a study of human T cells and chemical hapten exposure. Overall study context: Throughout a study of about 24 weeks, patients underwent weekly scalp administration of diphenylcyclopropenone doses.

Time point meaning: pre-sensitization, week 0. As for treatment: therapeutic diphenylcyclopropenone sensitization with weekly scalp DPC. Whole-study findings and limits: Sensitizing to DPC left TCRs with a frequency above 1 in 1000 unaltered.

The specimen was whole blood, collected in connection with sensitization to the hapten diphenylcyclopropenone (DPC). The sequence was collected from a man aged 18 to 30 with alopecia areata. Some clones in this sample may be carry-over from other donors' samples. The chain employs TRBV10-3 and TRBJ2-2; D is unclear. CDR3 sequence (DNA): TGTGCCATCAGTGGGAGCGAGGCCGGGGAGCTGTTTTTT. This encodes CAISGSEAGELFF.